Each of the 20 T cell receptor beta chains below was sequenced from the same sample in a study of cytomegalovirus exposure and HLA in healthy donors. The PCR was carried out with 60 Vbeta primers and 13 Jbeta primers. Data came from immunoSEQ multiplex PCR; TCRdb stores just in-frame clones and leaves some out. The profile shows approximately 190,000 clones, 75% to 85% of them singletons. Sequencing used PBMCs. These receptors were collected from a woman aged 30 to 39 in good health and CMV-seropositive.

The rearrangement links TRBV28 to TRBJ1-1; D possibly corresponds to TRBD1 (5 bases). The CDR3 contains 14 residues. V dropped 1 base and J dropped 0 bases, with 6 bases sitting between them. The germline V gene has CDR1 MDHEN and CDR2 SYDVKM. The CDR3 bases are TGTGCCAGCAGTTTATCAGGGCTGAACACTGAAGCTTTCTTT. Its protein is CASSLSGLNTEAFF.

The CDR3 nucleotides are TGTGCCAGCAGCTTGACGGTAGCGGGGTCCAATGAGCAGTTCTTC. Translation: CASSLTVAGSNEQFF. The rearrangement joins TRBV7-3 to TRBJ2-1; TRBD2 aligns across 8 bases. V shed 3 bases and J 6 bases; nucleotides not matched to a gene: 7. From germline, CDR1 is SGHTA and CDR2 FQGTGA. This CDR3 contains 15 residues.

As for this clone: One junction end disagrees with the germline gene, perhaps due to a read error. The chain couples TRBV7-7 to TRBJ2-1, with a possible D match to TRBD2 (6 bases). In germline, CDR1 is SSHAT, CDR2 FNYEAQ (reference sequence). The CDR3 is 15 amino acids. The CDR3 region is CASSPANERDNEQFF. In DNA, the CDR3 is TGTGCTAGCAGCCCCGCGAATGAGCGGGACAATGAGCAGTTCTTC.

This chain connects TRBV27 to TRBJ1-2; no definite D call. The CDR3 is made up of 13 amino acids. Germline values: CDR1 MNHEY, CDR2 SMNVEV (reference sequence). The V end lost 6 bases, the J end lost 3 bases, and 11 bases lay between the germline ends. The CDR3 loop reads CASSPRGYYGYTF. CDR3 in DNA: TGTGCCAGCAGCCCCCGGGGTTACTATGGCTACACCTTC.

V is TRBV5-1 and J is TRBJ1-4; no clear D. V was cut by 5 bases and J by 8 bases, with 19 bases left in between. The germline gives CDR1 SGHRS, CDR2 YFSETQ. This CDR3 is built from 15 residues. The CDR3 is CASSPSGNRREKLFF. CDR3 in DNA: TGCGCCAGCAGTCCCTCCGGTAATCGGCGGGAAAAACTGTTTTTT. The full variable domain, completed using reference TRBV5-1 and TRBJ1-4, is KAGVTQTPRYLIKTRGQQVTLSCSPISGHRSVSWYQQTPGQGLQFLFEYFSETQRNKGNFPGRFSGRQFSNSRSEMNVSTLELGDSALYLCASSPSGNRREKLFFGSGTQLSVL.

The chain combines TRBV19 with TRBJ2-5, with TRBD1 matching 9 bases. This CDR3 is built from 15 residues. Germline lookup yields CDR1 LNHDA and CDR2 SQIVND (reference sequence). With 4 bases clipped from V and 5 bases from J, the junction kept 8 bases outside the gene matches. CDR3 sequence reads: CASSRQGDGEETQYF. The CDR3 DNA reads TGTGCCAGTAGTAGACAGGGGGATGGGGAGGAGACCCAGTACTTC.

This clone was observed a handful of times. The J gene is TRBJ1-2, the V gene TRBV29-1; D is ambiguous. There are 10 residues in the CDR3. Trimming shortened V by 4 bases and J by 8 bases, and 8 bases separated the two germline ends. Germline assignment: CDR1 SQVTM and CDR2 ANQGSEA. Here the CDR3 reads CSVVAWGYTF. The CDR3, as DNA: TGCAGCGTTGTTGCGTGGGGCTACACCTTC.

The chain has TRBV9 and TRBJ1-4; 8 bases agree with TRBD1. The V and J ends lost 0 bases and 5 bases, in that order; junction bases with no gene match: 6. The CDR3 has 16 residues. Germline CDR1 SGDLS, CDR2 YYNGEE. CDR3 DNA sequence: TGTGCCAGCAGCGTAGGCCCAGGGGGCGAAAATGAAAAACTGTTTTTT. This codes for CASSVGPGGENEKLFF.

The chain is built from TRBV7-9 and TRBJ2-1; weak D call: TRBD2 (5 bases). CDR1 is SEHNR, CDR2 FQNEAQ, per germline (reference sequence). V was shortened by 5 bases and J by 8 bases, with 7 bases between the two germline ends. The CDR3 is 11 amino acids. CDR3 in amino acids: CASSLSDEQFF. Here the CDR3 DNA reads TGTGCCAGCAGCCTTAGCGATGAGCAGTTCTTC.

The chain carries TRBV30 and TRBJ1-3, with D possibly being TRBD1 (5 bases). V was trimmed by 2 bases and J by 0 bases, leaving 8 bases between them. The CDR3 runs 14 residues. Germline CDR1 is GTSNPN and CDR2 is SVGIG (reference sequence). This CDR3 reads CAWSRGLSGNTIYF. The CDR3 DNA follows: TGTGCCTGGAGTAGGGGCCTCTCTGGAAACACCATATATTTT.

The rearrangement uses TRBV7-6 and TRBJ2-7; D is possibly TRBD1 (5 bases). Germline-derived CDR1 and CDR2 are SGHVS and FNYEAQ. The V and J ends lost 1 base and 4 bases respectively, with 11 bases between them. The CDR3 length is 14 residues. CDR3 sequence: CASSLGGLGYEQYF. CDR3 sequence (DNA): TGTGCCAGCAGCTTAGGGGGCTTAGGGTACGAGCAGTACTTC.

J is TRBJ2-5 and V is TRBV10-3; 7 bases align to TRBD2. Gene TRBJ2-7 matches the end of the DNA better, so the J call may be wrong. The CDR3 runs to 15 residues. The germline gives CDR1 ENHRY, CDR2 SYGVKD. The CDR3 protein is CATLTGRGDSYEQYF. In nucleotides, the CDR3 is TGTGCCACTTTGACGGGACGGGGGGACTCCTACGAGCAGTACTTC.

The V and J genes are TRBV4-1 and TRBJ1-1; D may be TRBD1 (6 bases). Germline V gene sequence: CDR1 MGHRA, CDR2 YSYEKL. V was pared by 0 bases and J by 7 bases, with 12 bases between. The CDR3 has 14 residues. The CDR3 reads CASSQDFRGGEAFF. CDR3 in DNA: TGCGCCAGCAGCCAAGATTTCAGGGGCGGTGAAGCTTTCTTT.

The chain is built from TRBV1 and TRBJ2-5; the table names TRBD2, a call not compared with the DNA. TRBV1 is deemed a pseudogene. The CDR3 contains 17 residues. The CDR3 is CTSSHPWVAGGPETQYF. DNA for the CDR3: TGCACCAGCAGCCATCCTTGGGTAGCGGGAGGGCCAGAGACCCAGTACTTC.

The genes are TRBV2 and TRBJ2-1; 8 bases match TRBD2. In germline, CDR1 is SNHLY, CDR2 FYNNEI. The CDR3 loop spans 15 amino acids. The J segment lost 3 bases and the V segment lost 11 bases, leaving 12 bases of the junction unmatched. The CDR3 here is CALSGSGSFYNEQFF. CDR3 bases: TGTGCCCTCAGCGGGAGCGGGAGTTTCTACAATGAGCAGTTCTTC.

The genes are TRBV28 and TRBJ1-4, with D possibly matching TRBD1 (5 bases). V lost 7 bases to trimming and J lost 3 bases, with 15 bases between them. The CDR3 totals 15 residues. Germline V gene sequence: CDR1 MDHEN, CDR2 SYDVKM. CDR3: CASTSGGAPNEKLFF. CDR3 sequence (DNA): TGTGCCAGCACCTCGGGCGGGGCGCCTAATGAAAAACTGTTTTTT.

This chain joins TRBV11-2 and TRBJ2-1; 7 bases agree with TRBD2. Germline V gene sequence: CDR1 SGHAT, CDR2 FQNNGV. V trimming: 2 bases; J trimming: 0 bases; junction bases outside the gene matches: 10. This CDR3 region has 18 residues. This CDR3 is CASSLYREAPTSYNEQFF. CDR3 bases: TGTGCCAGCAGCTTATACCGGGAGGCCCCGACCTCCTACAATGAGCAGTTCTTC. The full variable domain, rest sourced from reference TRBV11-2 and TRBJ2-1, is EAGVAQSPRYKIIEKRQSVAFWCNPISGHATLYWYQQILGQGPKLLIQFQNNGVVDDSQLPKDRFSAERLKGVDSTLKIQPAKLEDSAVYLCASSLYREAPTSYNEQFFGPGTRLTVL.

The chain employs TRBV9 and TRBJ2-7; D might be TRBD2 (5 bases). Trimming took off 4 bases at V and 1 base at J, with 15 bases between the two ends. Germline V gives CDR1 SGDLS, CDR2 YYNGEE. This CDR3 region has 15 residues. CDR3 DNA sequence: TGTGCCAGCAGCCTTGGAGGTTCGCCTTCCTACGAGCAGTACTTC. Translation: CASSLGGSPSYEQYF. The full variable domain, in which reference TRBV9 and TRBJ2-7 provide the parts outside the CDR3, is DSGVTQTPKHLITATGQRVTLRCSPRSGDLSVYWYQQSLDQGLQFLIQYYNGEERAKGNILERFSAQQFPDLHSELNLSSLELGDSALYFCASSLGGSPSYEQYFGPGTRLTVT.

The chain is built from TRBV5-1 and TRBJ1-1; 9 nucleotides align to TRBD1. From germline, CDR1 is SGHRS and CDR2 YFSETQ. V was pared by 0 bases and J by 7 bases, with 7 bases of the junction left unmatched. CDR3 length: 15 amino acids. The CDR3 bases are TGCGCCAGCAGCTTGGGACAGGGGGTTCTTGATGAAGCTTTCTTT. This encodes CASSLGQGVLDEAFF.

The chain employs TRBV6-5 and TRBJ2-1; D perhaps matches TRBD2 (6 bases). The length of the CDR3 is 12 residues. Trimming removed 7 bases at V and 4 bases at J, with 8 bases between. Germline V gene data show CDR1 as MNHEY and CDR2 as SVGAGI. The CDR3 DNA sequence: TGTGCCAGCATTGGAGGGTACAATGAGCAGTTCTTC. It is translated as CASIGGYNEQFF.